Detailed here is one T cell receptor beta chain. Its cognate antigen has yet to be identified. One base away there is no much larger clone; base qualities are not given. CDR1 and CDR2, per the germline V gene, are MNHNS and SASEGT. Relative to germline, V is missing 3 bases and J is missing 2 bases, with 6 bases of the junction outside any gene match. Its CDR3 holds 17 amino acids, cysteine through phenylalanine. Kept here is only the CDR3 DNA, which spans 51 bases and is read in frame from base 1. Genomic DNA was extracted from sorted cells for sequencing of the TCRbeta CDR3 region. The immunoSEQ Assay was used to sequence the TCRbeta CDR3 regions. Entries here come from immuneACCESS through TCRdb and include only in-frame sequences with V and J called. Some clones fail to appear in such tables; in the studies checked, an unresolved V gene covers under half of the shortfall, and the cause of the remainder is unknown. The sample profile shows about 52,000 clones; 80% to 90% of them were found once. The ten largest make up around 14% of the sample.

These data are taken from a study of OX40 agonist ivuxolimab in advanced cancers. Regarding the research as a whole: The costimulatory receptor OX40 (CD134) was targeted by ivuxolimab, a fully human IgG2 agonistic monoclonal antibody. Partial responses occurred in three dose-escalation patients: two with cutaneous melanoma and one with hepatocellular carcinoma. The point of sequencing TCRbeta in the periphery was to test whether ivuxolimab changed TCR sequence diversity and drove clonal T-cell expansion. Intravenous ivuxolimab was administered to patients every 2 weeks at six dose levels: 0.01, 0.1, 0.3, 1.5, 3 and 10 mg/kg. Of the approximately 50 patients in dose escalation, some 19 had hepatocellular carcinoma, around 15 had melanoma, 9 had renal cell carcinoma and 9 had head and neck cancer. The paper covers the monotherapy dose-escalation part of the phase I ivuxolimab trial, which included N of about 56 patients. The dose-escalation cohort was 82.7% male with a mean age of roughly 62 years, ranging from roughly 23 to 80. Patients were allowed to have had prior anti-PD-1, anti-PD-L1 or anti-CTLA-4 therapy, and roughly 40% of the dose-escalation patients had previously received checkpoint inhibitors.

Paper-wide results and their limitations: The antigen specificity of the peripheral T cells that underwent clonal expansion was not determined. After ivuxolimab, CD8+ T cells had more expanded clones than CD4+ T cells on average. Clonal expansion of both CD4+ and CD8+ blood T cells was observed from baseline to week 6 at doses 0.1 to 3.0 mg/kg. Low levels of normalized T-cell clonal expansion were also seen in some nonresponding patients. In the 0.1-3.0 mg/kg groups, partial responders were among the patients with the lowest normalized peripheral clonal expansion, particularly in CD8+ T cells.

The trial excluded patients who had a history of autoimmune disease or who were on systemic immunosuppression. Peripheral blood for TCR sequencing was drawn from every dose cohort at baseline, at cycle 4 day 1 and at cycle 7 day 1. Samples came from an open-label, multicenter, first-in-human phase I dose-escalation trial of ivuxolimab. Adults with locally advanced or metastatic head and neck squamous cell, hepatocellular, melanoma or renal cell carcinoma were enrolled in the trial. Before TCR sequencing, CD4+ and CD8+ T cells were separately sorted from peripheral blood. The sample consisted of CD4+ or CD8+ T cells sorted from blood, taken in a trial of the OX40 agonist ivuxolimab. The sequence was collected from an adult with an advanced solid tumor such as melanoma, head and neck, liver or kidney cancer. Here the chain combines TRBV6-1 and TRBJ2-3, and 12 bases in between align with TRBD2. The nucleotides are TGTGCCAGCAGTGATTCCAGACTAGCGGGAGTCACAGATACGCAGTATTTT. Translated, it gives CASSDSRLAGVTDTQYF.